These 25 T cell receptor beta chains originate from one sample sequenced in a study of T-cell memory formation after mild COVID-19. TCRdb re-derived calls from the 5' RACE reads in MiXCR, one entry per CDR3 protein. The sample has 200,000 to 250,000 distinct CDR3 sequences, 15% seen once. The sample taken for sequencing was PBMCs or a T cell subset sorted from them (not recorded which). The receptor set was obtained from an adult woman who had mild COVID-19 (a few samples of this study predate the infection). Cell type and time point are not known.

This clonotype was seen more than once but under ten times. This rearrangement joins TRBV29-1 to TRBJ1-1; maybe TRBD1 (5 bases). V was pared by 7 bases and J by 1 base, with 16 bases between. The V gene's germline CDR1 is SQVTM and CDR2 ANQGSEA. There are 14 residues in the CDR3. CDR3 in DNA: TGCAGCGGAAAAAAAACAGGCGCGAACACTGAAGCTTTCTTT. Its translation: CSGKKTGANTEAFF. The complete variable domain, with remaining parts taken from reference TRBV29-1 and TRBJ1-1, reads SAVISQKPSRDICQRGTSLTIQCQVDSQVTMMFWYRQQPGQSLTLIATANQGSEATYESGFVIDKFPISRPNLTFSTLTVSNMSPEDSSIYLCSGKKTGANTEAFFGQGTRLTVV.

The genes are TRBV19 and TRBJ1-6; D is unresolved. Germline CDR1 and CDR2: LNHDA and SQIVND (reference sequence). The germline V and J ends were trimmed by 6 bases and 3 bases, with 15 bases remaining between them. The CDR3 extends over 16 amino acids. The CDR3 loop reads CASSTSALRYNSPLHF. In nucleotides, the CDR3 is TGTGCCAGTAGCACTTCGGCCCTACGCTATAATTCACCCCTCCACTTT.

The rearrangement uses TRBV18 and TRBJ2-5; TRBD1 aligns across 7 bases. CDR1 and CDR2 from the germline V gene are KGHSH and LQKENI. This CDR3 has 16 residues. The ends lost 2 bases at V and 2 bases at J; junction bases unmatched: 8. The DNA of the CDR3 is TGTGCCAGCTCACCATCGTTGGGGACAGTACAAGAGACCCAGTACTTC. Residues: CASSPSLGTVQETQYF.

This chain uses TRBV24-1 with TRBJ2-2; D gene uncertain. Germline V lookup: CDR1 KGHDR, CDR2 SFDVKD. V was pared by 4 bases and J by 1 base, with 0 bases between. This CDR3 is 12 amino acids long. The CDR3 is CATSENTGELFF. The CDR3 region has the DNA TGTGCCACCAGTGAGAACACCGGGGAGCTGTTTTTT.

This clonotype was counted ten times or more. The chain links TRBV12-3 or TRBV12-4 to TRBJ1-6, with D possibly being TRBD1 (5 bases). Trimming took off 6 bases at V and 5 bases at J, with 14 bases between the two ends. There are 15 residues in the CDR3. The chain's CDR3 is CASSSGGNNNSPLHF. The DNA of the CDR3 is TGTGCCAGCAGCTCCGGGGGGAACAATAATTCACCCCTCCACTTT.

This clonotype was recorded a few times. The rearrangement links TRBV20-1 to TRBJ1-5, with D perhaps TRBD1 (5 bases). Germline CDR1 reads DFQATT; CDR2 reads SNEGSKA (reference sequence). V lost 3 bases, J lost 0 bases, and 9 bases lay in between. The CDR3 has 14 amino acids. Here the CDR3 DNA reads TGCAGTGCTAGTAGGACATTTAGCAATCAGCCCCAGCATTTT. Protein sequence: CSASRTFSNQPQHF.

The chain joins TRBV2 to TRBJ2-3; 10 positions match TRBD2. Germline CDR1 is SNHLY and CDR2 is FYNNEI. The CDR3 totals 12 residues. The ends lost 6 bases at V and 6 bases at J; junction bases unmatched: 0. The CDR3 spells CASRGLADTQYF. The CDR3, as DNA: TGTGCCAGCAGGGGACTAGCGGATACGCAGTATTTT.

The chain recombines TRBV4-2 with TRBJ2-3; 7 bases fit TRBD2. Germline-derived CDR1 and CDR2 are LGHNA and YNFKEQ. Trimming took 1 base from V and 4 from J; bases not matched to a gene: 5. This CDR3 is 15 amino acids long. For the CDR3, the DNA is TGTGCCAGCAGCCAAGGTGCGGCGGGAGCAGATACGCAGTATTTT. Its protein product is CASSQGAAGADTQYF.

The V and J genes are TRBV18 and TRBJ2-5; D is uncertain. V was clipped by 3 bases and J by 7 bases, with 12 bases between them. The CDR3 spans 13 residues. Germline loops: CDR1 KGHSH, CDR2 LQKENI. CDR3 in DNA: TGTGCCAGCTCACCTAGGACCCCAGGGACCCAGTACTTC. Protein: CASSPRTPGTQYF. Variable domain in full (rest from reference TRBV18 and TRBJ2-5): NAGVMQNPRHLVRRRGQEARLRCSPMKGHSHVYWYRQLPEEGLKFMVYLQKENIIDESGMPKERFSAEFPKEGPSILRIQQVVRGDSAAYFCASSPRTPGTQYFGPGTRLLVL.

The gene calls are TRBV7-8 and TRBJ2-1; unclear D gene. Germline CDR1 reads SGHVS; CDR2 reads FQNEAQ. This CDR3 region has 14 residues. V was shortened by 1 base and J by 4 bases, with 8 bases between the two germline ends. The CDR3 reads CASSLVQSYNEQFF. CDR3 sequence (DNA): TGTGCCAGCAGCTTAGTACAGAGTTACAATGAGCAGTTCTTC.

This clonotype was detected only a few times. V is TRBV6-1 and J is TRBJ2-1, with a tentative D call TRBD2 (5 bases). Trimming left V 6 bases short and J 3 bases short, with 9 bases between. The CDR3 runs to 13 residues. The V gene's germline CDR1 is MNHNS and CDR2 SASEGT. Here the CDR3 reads CASRNEGYNEQFF. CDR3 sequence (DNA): TGTGCCAGCAGAAATGAGGGCTACAATGAGCAGTTCTTC.

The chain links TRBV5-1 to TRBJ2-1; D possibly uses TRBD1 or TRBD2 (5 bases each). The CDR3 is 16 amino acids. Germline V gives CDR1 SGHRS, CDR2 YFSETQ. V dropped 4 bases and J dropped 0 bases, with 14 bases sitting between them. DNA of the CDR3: TGCGCCAGCAGCGTCCCGGGACCGAGCTCCTACAATGAGCAGTTCTTC. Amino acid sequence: CASSVPGPSSYNEQFF.

CDR3 residues: CASSPTGTYAQPQHF. The DNA of the CDR3 is TGTGCCAGCAGCCCCACAGGGACCTATGCTCAGCCCCAGCATTTT. The V gene is TRBV3-1, the J gene TRBJ1-5, with D tentatively TRBD1 (6 bases). The CDR3 runs to 15 residues. Trimming removed 4 bases from V and 6 bases from J, with 16 bases in between. Germline CDR1 is LGHDT and CDR2 is YNNKEL (reference sequence). The full variable domain, its missing parts supplied by reference TRBV3-1 and TRBJ1-5, is DTAVSQTPKYLVTQMGNDKSIKCEQNLGHDTMYWYKQDSKKFLKIMFSYNNKELIINETVPNRFSPKSPDKAHLNLHINSLELGDSAVYFCASSPTGTYAQPQHFGDGTRLSIL.

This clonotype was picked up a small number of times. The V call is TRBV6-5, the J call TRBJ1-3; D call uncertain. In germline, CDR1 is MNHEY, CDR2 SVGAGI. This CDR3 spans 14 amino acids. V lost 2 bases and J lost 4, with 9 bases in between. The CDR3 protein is CASSYVRTGNTIYF. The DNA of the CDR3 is TGTGCCAGCAGTTACGTGAGGACGGGAAACACCATATATTTT.

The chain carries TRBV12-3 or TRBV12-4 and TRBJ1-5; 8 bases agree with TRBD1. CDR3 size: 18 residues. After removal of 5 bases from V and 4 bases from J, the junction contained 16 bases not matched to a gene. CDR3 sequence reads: CASSPGGGTGLGNQPQHF. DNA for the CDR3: TGTGCCAGCAGTCCCGGCGGCGGGACAGGTTTAGGAAATCAGCCCCAGCATTTT.

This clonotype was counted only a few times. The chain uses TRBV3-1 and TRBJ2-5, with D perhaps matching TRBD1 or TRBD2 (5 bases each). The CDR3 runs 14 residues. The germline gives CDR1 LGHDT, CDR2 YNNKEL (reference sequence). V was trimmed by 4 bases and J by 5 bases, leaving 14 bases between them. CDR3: CASSRDRRAETQYF. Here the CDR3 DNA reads TGTGCCAGCAGCCGGGACCGCCGGGCGGAGACCCAGTACTTC.

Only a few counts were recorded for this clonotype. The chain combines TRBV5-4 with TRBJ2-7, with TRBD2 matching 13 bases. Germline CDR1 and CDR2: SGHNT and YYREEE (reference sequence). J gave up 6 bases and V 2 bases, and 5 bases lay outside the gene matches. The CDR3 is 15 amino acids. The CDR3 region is CASSFGLAGDFEQYF. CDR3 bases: TGTGCCAGCAGCTTCGGACTAGCGGGGGACTTCGAGCAGTACTTC.

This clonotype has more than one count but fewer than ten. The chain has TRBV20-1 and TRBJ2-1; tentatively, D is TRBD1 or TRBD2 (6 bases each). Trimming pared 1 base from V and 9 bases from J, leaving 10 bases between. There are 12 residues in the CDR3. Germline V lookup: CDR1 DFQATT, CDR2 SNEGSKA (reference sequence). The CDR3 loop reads CSARGGAGEQFF. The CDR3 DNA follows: TGCAGTGCTAGAGGGGGGGCAGGTGAGCAGTTCTTC.

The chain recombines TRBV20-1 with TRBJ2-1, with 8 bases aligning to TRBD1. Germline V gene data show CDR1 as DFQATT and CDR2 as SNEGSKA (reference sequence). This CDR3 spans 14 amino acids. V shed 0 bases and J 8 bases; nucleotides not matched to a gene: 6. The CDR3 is CSARDRRTGHEQFF. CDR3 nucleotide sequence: TGCAGTGCTAGAGACAGGAGGACAGGGCATGAGCAGTTCTTC.

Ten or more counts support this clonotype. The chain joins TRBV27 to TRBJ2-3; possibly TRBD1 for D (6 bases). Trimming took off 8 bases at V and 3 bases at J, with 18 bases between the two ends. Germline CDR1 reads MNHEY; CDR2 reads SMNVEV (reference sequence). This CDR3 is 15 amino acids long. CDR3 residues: CASLPYGQGTDTQYF. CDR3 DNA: TGTGCCAGCCTACCCTATGGCCAGGGGACAGATACGCAGTATTTT.

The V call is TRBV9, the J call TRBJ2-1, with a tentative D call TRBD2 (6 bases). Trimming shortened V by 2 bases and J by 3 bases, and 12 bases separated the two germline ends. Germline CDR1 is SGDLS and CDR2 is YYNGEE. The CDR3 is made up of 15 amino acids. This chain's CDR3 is CASSVTTSSYNEQFF. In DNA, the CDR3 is TGTGCCAGCAGCGTTACGACTAGTAGCTACAATGAGCAGTTCTTC.

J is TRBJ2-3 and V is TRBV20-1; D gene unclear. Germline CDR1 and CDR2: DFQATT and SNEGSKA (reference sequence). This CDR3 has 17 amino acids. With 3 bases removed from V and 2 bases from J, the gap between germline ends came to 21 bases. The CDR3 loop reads CSARSILGTASTDTQYF. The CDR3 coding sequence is TGCAGTGCTAGGTCTATACTCGGTACGGCCTCCACAGATACGCAGTATTTT.

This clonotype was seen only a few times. The DNA for the CDR3 is TGCAGCGTTGACCCCACAGGGGCTGAGACTTGCTACACCTTC. It is translated as CSVDPTGAETCYTF. The chain has TRBV29-1 and TRBJ1-2; 7 bases line up with TRBD1. The CDR3 has 14 amino acids. Germline loops: CDR1 SQVTM, CDR2 ANQGSEA. V was pared by 3 bases and J by 9 bases, with 13 bases of the junction left unmatched.

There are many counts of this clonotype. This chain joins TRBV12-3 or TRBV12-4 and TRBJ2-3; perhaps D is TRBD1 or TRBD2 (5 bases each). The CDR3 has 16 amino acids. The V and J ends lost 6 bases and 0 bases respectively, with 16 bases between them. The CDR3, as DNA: TGTGCCAGCAGGGGGACCTGGCGGTATAGCACAGATACGCAGTATTTT. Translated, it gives CASRGTWRYSTDTQYF.

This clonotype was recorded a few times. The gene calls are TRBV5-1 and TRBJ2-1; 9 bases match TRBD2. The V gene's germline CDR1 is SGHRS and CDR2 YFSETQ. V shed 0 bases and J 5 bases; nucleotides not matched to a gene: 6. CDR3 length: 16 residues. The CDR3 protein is CASSLGGSSGDNEQFF. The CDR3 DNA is TGCGCCAGCAGCTTGGGGGGATCTAGCGGGGACAATGAGCAGTTCTTC.